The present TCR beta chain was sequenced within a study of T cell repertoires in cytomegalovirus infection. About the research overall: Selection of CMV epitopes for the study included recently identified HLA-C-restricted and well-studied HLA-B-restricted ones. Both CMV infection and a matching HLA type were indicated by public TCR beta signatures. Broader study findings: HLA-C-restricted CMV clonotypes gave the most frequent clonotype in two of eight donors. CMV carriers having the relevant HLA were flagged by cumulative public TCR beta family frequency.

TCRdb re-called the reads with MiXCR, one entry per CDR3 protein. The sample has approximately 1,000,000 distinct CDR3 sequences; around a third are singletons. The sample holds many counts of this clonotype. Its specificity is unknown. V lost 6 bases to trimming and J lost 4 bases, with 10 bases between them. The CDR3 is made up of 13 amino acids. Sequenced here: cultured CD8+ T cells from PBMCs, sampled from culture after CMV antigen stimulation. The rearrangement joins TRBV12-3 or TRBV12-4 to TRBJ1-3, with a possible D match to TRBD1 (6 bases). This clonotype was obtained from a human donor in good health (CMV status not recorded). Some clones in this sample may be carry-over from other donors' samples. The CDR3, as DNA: TGTGCCAGCAGCCCCGACAGGGGAAACACCATATATTTT. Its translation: CASSPDRGNTIYF.